The 24 T cell receptor beta chains listed next were all sequenced from one sample in a study of cytomegalovirus exposure and HLA in healthy donors. In the PCR, 60 Vbeta and 13 Jbeta primers were used. Generated by immunoSEQ multiplex PCR, the TCRdb table keeps only in-frame clones and is missing some. The sample lists roughly 150,000 clones, around 85% occurring once. The sequencing input was PBMCs. These receptors were obtained from a boy younger than 10 in good health and CMV-seronegative.

The chain carries TRBV19 and TRBJ2-6, with D possibly TRBD2 on 5 matching bases. V lost 7 bases to trimming and J lost 3 bases, with 7 bases between them. CDR3 length: 13 residues. The V gene's germline CDR1 is LNHDA and CDR2 SQIVND (reference sequence). The CDR3 coding sequence is TGTGCCAGTACCGGGGATGGGGCCAACGTCCTGACTTTC. Translating it yields CASTGDGANVLTF.

The CDR3: CASSLAGGLADTQYF. The DNA of the CDR3 is TGTGCCAGCAGTTTAGCGGGAGGGCTGGCAGATACGCAGTATTTT. The J gene is TRBJ2-3, the V gene TRBV28; 9 bases match TRBD2. Unmatched junction bases numbered 4, after V lost 2 bases and J lost 4 bases. CDR3 length: 15 residues. Germline assignment: CDR1 MDHEN and CDR2 SYDVKM.

This chain connects TRBV6-5 to TRBJ1-5, with D possibly matching TRBD1 (6 bases). The germline CDR1 and CDR2 sequences are MNHEY and SVGAGI. This CDR3 is built from 14 residues. Trimming removed 4 bases at V and 6 bases at J, with 13 bases between. CDR3 DNA: TGTGCCAGCAGTTCCGACAGGAGGCGTCAGCCCCAGCATTTT. The encoded protein is CASSSDRRRQPQHF.

DNA for the CDR3: TGTGCCAGCAGCGTCAGGGGGCAGGTCACAGATACGCAGTATTTT. This sequence encodes CASSVRGQVTDTQYF. The chain links TRBV9 to TRBJ2-3; TRBD1 matches 8 bases. The CDR3 is made up of 15 amino acids. Germline V gene lookup returns CDR1 SGDLS and CDR2 YYNGEE. V dropped 2 bases and J dropped 2; count of bases not matched to a gene: 4.

The gene calls are TRBV2 and TRBJ1-5; 8 nucleotides align to TRBD1. From germline, CDR1 is SNHLY and CDR2 FYNNEI. The CDR3 contains 18 residues. V lost 6 bases to trimming and J lost 0 bases; unmatched junction nucleotides: 13. CDR3 protein: CASRPGPTGDYSNQPQHF. In DNA form, the CDR3 reads TGTGCCAGCAGACCGGGCCCGACAGGGGATTATAGCAATCAGCCCCAGCATTTT.

This rearrangement joins TRBV5-4 to TRBJ2-2; weak D call: TRBD2 (5 bases). V lost 8 bases to trimming and J lost 2 bases, with 16 bases between them. Germline CDR1 is SGHNT and CDR2 is YYREEE (reference sequence). The CDR3 runs 15 residues. Here the CDR3 reads CASSANSKNTGELFF. The CDR3 DNA follows: TGTGCCAGTAGCGCCAACAGCAAAAACACCGGGGAGCTGTTTTTT.

The rearrangement uses TRBV18 and TRBJ1-2, with a tentative D call TRBD1 (5 bases). V lost 0 bases to trimming and J lost 3 bases, with 17 bases between them. Germline loops: CDR1 KGHSH, CDR2 LQKENI. The CDR3 contains 17 residues. The CDR3: CASSPPGPALSYYGYTF. The DNA of the CDR3 is TGTGCCAGCTCACCACCGGGGCCAGCTCTTTCATACTATGGCTACACCTTC.

This clone was detected once. The V and J genes are TRBV5-1 and TRBJ2-1, with 15 bases lining up with TRBD2. Germline loops: CDR1 SGHRS, CDR2 YFSETQ. With 2 bases clipped from V and 3 bases from J, the junction kept 9 bases outside the gene matches. CDR3 size: 19 residues. In DNA form, the CDR3 reads TGCGCCAGCAGCTTACGAAGGACTAGCGGGAGGGCTGTCTACAATGAGCAGTTCTTC. Encoded protein: CASSLRRTSGRAVYNEQFF.

The chain employs TRBV11-2 and TRBJ1-3; 7 nucleotides align to TRBD1. The CDR3 is 15 amino acids. The V gene's germline CDR1 is SGHAT and CDR2 FQNNGV. The trim removed 0 bases at V and 4 bases at J, leaving 3 bases unmatched. CDR3 amino acids: CASSLERGLGNTIYF. CDR3 nucleotide sequence: TGTGCCAGCAGCTTAGAAAGGGGGCTCGGAAACACCATATATTTT.

The chain carries TRBV18 and TRBJ2-2; the match to TRBD1 covers 10 bases. CDR1 and CDR2 from the germline V gene are KGHSH and LQKENI. This CDR3 spans 18 amino acids. V lost 4 bases to trimming and J lost 2 bases; unmatched junction nucleotides: 10. CDR3 in DNA: TGTGCCAGCTCACTCACCGGGACAGGGGAGGCAAACACCGGGGAGCTGTTTTTT. Encoded protein: CASSLTGTGEANTGELFF. Drawing the rest from reference TRBV18 and TRBJ2-2, the complete variable domain is NAGVMQNPRHLVRRRGQEARLRCSPMKGHSHVYWYRQLPEEGLKFMVYLQKENIIDESGMPKERFSAEFPKEGPSILRIQQVVRGDSAAYFCASSLTGTGEANTGELFFGEGSRLTVL.

The V and J genes are TRBV5-1 and TRBJ2-2; D is undetermined. CDR1 is SGHRS and CDR2 is YFSETQ in the germline V gene. Trimming shortened V by 1 base and J by 3 bases, and 4 bases separated the two germline ends. The CDR3 totals 13 residues. CDR3 protein: CASSLSDTGELFF. In DNA, the CDR3 is TGCGCCAGCAGCTTGAGCGACACCGGGGAGCTGTTTTTT.

This clone has more than one count but fewer than ten. The chain uses TRBV28 and TRBJ1-1; the D gene is possibly TRBD1 (6 bases). This CDR3 region has 14 residues. Trimming removed 7 bases from V and 4 bases from J, with 16 bases in between. Germline V gene data show CDR1 as MDHEN and CDR2 as SYDVKM. The CDR3 DNA is TGTGCCAGCACCCCAGGCAGGGGAGTCACTGAAGCTTTCTTT. This gives the protein CASTPGRGVTEAFF.

This clone was detected only once. The rearrangement links TRBV28 to TRBJ1-2; weak D call: TRBD1 (6 bases). Looked up from germline, CDR1 is MDHEN and CDR2 is SYDVKM. Trimming pared 1 base from V and 2 bases from J, leaving 11 bases between. CDR3 length: 15 residues. For the CDR3, the DNA is TGTGCCAGCAGTTTATCGCAGGGGTTGAACTATGGCTACACCTTC. This translates into CASSLSQGLNYGYTF.

V and J are TRBV2 and TRBJ2-3; the match to TRBD2 covers 12 bases. The germline CDR1 and CDR2 sequences are SNHLY and FYNNEI. This CDR3 spans 14 amino acids. The ends lost 4 bases at V and 6 bases at J; junction bases unmatched: 2. DNA for the CDR3: TGTGCCAGCAGTGGACTAGCGGGGGCGGATACGCAGTATTTT. Residues: CASSGLAGADTQYF.

On this clone: One junction end disagrees with the germline gene, perhaps due to a read error. This rearrangement joins TRBV7-9 to TRBJ2-5, with TRBD1 as a possible D gene (5 bases). CDR3 length equals 16 residues. Germline CDR1 and CDR2: SEHNR and FQNEAQ (reference sequence). The CDR3 here is CSSSLGLGLKGETQYF. The DNA of the CDR3 is TGTTCCAGCAGCTTAGGTCTGGGGCTAAAGGGAGAGACCCAGTACTTC.

The chain employs TRBV5-5 and TRBJ2-7; D might be TRBD1 (6 bases). The CDR3 spans 17 residues. CDR1 is SGHKS and CDR2 is YYEKEE in the germline V gene (reference sequence). V gave up 0 bases and J gave up 2 bases, with 18 bases separating them. CDR3 DNA sequence: TGTGCCAGCAGCTTGGCACCTCCGGGACACATTCCCTACGAGCAGTACGTC. It codes for CASSLAPPGHIPYEQYV.

The CDR3 protein is CASRPGLATTDTQYF. CDR3 nucleotide sequence: TGTGCCAGCAGACCCGGACTAGCGACCACAGATACGCAGTATTTT. The chain employs TRBV5-4 and TRBJ2-3; 9 nucleotides align to TRBD2. The CDR3 has 15 residues. With 5 bases clipped from V and 2 bases from J, the junction kept 6 bases outside the gene matches. CDR1 is SGHNT, CDR2 YYREEE, per germline (reference sequence).

The rearrangement uses TRBV30 and TRBJ2-5; the match to TRBD2 covers 7 bases. V lost 4 bases to trimming and J lost 2 bases; unmatched junction nucleotides: 4. Germline CDR1 and CDR2: GTSNPN and SVGIG (reference sequence). This CDR3 is 13 amino acids long. The CDR3 DNA reads as TGTGCCTGGACGGGGGGAAATCAAGAGACCCAGTACTTC. It yields the protein CAWTGGNQETQYF.

The rearrangement links TRBV21-1 to TRBJ2-3; TRBD1 was called by the table and not checked on the DNA. TRBV21-1 is classified as a pseudogene. This CDR3 has 15 residues. Written as DNA, the CDR3 is TGTGCCAGGTCGGACCAGGGGTCCTTCACAGATACGCAGTATTTT. Translated: CARSDQGSFTDTQYF.

The table lists this clone with a few counts. The chain carries TRBV9 and TRBJ2-2, with a possible D match to TRBD2 (7 bases). Trimming left V 0 bases short and J 5 bases short, with 14 bases between. This CDR3 spans 16 amino acids. Germline CDR1 is SGDLS and CDR2 is YYNGEE. The CDR3 bases are TGTGCCAGCAGCGTAGATGCCAGGGGAGGGACCGGGGAGCTGTTTTTT. Protein sequence: CASSVDARGGTGELFF.

This clone has just one count. The CDR3 loop reads CASSFGRGAQETQYF. In DNA form, the CDR3 reads TGTGCCAGCAGTTTTGGGCGGGGGGCCCAAGAGACCCAGTACTTC. The chain couples TRBV27 to TRBJ2-5; the match to TRBD2 covers 8 bases. J gave up 1 base and V 3 bases, and 4 bases lay outside the gene matches. CDR1 MNHEY and CDR2 SMNVEV come from the germline V gene (reference sequence). The CDR3 sequence is 15 residues long.

The CDR3 DNA follows: TGTGCCAGCAGCTTAACGAGGGACAGGGAGCAGTACTTC. Its translation is CASSLTRDREQYF. The rearrangement links TRBV7-3 to TRBJ2-7, with 8 bases fitting TRBD1. Germline CDR1 SGHTA, CDR2 FQGTGA. J was trimmed by 7 bases and V by 0 bases; bases with no gene match: 2. This CDR3 spans 13 amino acids. Looking up the rest from reference TRBV7-3 and TRBJ2-7 gives the full variable domain: GAGVSQTPSNKVTEKGKYVELRCDPISGHTALYWYRQSLGQGPEFLIYFQGTGAADDSGLPNDRFFAVRPEGSVSTLKIQRTERGDSAVYLCASSLTRDREQYFGPGTRLTVT.

V gene TRBV7-9 combines with J gene TRBJ2-4; possibly TRBD1 for D (7 bases). CDR1 and CDR2 (germline): SEHNR, FQNEAQ (reference sequence). The CDR3 covers 17 residues. Between the trimmed V and J ends, which lost 5 bases and 0 bases, there was a span of 17 bases. The CDR3 DNA reads TGTGCCAGCAGCCCTCCCCCAGGGGGGTTAGCCAAAAACATTCAGTACTTC. Protein product: CASSPPPGGLAKNIQYF.

The gene calls are TRBV4-2 and TRBJ1-5, with a possible D match to TRBD1 (5 bases). The CDR3 is 15 residues long. V was pared by 4 bases and J by 7 bases, with 17 bases between. Germline V CDR1 and CDR2: LGHNA, YNFKEQ. CDR3 sequence: CASSRSPGSRQPQHF. The DNA of the CDR3 is TGTGCCAGCAGCCGGAGCCCAGGGTCTAGACAGCCCCAGCATTTT.